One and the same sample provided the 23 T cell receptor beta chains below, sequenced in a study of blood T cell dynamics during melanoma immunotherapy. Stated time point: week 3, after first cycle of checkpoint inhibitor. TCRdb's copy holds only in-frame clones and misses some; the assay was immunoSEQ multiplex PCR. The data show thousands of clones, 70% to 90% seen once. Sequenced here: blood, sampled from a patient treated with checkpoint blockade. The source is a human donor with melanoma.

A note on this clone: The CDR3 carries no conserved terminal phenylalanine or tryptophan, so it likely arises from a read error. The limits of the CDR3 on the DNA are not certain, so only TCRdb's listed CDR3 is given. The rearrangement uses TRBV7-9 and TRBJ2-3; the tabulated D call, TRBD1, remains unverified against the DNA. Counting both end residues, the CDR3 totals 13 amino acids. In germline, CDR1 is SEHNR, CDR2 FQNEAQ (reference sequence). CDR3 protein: CASSLEQGGSPVS.

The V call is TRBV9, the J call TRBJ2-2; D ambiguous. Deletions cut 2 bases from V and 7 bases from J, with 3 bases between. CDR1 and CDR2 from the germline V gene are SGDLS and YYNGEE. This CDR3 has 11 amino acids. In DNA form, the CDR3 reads TGTGCCAGCAGCGTTGGCGGGGAGCTGTTTTTT. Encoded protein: CASSVGGELFF.

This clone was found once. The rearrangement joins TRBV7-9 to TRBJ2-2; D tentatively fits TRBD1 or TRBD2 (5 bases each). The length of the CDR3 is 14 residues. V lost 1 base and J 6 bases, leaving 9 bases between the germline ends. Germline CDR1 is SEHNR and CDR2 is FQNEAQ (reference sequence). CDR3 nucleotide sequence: TGTGCCAGCAGCTTAGGGGGGTCGGCCGGGGAGCTGTTTTTT. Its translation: CASSLGGSAGELFF. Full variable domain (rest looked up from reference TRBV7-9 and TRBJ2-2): DTGVSQNPRHKITKRGQNVTFRCDPISEHNRLYWYRQTLGQGPEFLTYFQNEAQLEKSRLLSDRFSAERPKGSFSTLEIQRTEQGDSAMYLCASSLGGSAGELFFGEGSRLTVL.

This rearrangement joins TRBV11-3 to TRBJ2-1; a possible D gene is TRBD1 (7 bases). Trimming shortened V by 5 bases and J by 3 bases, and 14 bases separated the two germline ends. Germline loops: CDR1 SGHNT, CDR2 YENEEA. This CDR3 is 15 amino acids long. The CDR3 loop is CASSAGGTVYNEQFF. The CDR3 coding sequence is TGTGCCAGCAGCGCTGGGGGGACAGTCTACAATGAGCAGTTCTTC.

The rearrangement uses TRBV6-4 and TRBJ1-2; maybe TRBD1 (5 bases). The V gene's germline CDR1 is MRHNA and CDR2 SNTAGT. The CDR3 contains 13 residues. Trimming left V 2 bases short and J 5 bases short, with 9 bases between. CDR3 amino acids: CASSDRGGYGYTF. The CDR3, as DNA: TGTGCCAGCAGTGACCGCGGGGGGTATGGCTACACCTTC.

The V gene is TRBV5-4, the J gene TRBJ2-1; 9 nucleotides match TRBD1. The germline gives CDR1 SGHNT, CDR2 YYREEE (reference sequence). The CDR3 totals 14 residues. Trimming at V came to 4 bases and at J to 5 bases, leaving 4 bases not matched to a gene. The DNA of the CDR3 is TGTGCCAGCAGCAGGACAGGGGAGGACAATGAGCAGTTCTTC. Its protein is CASSRTGEDNEQFF.

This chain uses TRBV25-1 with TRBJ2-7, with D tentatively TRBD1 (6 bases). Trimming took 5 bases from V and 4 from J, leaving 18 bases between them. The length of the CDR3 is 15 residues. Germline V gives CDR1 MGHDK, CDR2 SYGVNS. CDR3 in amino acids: CASSRTEKATYEQYF. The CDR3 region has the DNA TGTGCCAGCAGTAGGACAGAAAAAGCTACTTACGAGCAGTACTTC.

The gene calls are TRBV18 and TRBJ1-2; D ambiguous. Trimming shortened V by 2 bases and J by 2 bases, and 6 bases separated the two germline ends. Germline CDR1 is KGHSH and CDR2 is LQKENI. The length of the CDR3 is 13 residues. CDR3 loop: CASSPVPNYGYTF. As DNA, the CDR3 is TGTGCCAGCTCACCAGTCCCCAACTATGGCTACACCTTC.

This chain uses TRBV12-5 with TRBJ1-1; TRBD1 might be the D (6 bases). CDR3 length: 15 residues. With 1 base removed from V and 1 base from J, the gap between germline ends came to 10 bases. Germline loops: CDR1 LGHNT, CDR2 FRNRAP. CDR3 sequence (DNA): TGTGCTAGTGGTTTGGCCTCGGGACAGAACACTGAAGCTTTCTTT. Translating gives CASGLASGQNTEAFF.

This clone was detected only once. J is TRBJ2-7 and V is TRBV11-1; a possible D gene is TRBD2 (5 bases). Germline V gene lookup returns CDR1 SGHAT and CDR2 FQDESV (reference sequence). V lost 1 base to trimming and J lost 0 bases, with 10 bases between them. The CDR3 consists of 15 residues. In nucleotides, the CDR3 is TGTGCCAGCAGCTTAGGAGGGCCGAGCTCCTACGAGCAGTACTTC. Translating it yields CASSLGGPSSYEQYF.

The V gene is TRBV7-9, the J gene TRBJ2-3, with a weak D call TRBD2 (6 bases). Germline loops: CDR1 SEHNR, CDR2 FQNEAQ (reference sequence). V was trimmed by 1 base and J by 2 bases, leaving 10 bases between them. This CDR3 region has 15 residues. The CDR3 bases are TGTGCCAGCAGCTTAGGCGGGGTTTCCACAGATACGCAGTATTTT. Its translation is CASSLGGVSTDTQYF.

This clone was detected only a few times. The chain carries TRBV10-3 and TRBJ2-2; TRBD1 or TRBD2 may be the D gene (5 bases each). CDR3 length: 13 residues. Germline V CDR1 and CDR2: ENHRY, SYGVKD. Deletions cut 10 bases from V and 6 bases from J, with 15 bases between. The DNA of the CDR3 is TGTGCCACCAGGGACCTGGTGGCCGGGGAGCTGTTTTTT. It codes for CATRDLVAGELFF.

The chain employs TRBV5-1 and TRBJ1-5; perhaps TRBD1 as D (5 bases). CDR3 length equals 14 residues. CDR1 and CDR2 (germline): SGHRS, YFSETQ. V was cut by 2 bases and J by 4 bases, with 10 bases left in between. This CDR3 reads CASSLDSLNQPQHF. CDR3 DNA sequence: TGCGCCAGCAGCTTAGACAGCCTTAATCAGCCCCAGCATTTT.

The CDR3 reads CASSMGASEQFF. CDR3 coding DNA: TGTGCCAGTAGTATGGGGGCATCTGAGCAGTTCTTC. The rearrangement joins TRBV19 to TRBJ2-1; possibly TRBD1 for D (6 bases). Trimming took off 3 bases at V and 9 bases at J, with 9 bases between the two ends. Germline V gene data show CDR1 as LNHDA and CDR2 as SQIVND (reference sequence). The CDR3 loop spans 12 amino acids. Together with reference TRBV19 and TRBJ2-1, the CDR3 gives the full variable domain: DGGITQSPKYLFRKEGQNVTLSCEQNLNHDAMYWYRQDPGQGLRLIYYSQIVNDFQKGDIAEGYSVSREKKESFPLTVTSAQKNPTAFYLCASSMGASEQFFGPGTRLTVL.

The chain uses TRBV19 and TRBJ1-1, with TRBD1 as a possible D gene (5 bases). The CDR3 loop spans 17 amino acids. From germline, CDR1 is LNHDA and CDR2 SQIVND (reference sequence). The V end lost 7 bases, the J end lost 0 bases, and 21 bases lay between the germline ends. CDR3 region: CASTLGTWGYMNTEAFF. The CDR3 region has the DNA TGTGCCAGTACCCTTGGGACCTGGGGGTACATGAACACTGAAGCTTTCTTT.

This chain's CDR3 is CACAQGAGGVEEQFF. Written as DNA, the CDR3 is TGTGCCTGTGCCCAGGGGGCAGGGGGGGTTGAGGAGCAGTTCTTC. V usage is TRBV30 and J usage is TRBJ2-1; a weak D match, TRBD1 (8 bases). The germline V and J ends were trimmed by 6 bases and 10 bases, with 25 bases remaining between them. This CDR3 region has 15 residues. In germline, CDR1 is GTSNPN, CDR2 SVGIG (reference sequence).

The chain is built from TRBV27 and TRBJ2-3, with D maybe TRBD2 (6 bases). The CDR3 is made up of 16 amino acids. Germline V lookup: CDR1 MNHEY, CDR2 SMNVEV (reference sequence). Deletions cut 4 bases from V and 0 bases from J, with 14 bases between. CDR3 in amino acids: CASSSRPGTSTDTQYF. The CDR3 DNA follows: TGTGCCAGCAGTTCACGACCCGGGACTAGCACAGATACGCAGTATTTT.

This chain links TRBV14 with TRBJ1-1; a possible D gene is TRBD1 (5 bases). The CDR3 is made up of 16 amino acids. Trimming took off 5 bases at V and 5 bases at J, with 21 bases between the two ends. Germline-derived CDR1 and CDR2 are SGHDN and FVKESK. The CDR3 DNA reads TGTGCCAGCAGCTTAATTCGAGGGACCCTAAAAACTGAAGCTTTCTTT. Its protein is CASSLIRGTLKTEAFF.

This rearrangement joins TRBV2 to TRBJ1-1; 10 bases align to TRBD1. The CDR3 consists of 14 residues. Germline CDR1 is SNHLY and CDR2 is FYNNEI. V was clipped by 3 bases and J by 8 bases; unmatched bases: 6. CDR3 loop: CASSEWDRGKEAFF. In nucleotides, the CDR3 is TGTGCCAGCAGTGAGTGGGACAGGGGAAAAGAAGCTTTCTTT. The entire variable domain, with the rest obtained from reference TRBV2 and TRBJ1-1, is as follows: EPEVTQTPSHQVTQMGQEVILRCVPISNHLYFYWYRQILGQKVEFLVSFYNNEISEKSEIFDDQFSVERPDGSNFTLKIRSTKLEDSAMYFCASSEWDRGKEAFFGQGTRLTVV.

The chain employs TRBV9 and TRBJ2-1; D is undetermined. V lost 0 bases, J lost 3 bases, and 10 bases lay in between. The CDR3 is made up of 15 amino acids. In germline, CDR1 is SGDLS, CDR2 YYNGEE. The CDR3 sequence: CASSVDVHSYNEQFF. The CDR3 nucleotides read TGTGCCAGCAGCGTAGATGTTCATAGCTACAATGAGCAGTTCTTC.

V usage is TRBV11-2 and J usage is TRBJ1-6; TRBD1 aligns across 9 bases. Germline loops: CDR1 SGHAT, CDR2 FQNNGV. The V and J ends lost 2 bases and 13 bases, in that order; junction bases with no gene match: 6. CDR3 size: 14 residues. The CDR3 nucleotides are TGTGCCAGCAGCTTATACGGGACAGGGTTTCCCCTCCACTTT. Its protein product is CASSLYGTGFPLHF.

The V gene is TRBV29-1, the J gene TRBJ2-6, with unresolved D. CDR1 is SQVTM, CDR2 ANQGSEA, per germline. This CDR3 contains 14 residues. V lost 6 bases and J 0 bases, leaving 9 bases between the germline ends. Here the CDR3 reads CSVWTGSGANVLTF. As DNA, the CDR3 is TGCAGCGTCTGGACGGGCTCTGGGGCCAACGTCCTGACTTTC.

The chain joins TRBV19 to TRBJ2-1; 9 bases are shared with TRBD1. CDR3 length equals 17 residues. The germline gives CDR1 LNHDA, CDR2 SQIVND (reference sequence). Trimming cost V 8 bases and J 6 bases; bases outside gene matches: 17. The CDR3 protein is CASHQPGDRGIGNEQFF. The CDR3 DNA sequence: TGTGCCAGTCACCAACCCGGTGACAGGGGGATCGGCAATGAGCAGTTCTTC.